Each of the 2 T cell receptor beta chains below was sequenced from the same sample in a study of blood T cell repertoires in COVID-19. Repertoires were generated with immunoSEQ multiplex PCR, while TCRdb's copy carries only in-frame clones and drops some. The table shows about 160,000 clones, with roughly 81% occurring only once. The material sequenced was peripheral blood. The receptors derive from a woman between 50 and 59 years old with COVID-19, enrolled during active disease.

This clone was seen a single time. V is TRBV12-3 or TRBV12-4 and J is TRBJ2-1, with 8 bases matching TRBD2. V shed 3 bases and J 12 bases; nucleotides not matched to a gene: 7. The CDR3 runs 13 residues. CDR3 sequence: CASSFGGGPRQFF. CDR3 nucleotide sequence: TGTGCCAGCAGTTTCGGGGGGGGCCCACGGCAGTTCTTC.

This chain links TRBV4-1 with TRBJ2-7, with D maybe TRBD1 (5 bases). Germline V gene data show CDR1 as MGHRA and CDR2 as YSYEKL. CDR3 length: 13 residues. The V and J ends lost 4 bases and 1 base respectively, with 8 bases between them. The CDR3: CASSLRQSYEQYF. The CDR3 nucleotides are TGCGCCAGCAGCCTACGACAGTCCTACGAGCAGTACTTC.